These 7 T cell receptor beta chains were all obtained from the same sample, sequenced in a study of CD8 T cells in Susac syndrome. Random hexamers were used to reverse transcribe roughly 0.5 to 1 ug of RNA. TCRdb recomputed calls from the immunoSEQ multiplex PCR reads with MiXCR, one row per CDR3 protein. This table holds about 71,000 distinct CDR3 sequences, 85% to 95% found once. Specimen: CD4+ T cells from PBMCs. The receptor set was obtained from a human donor with Susac syndrome.

The chain couples TRBV19 to TRBJ2-1; D may be TRBD1 (5 bases). Germline CDR1 reads LNHDA; CDR2 reads SQIVND (reference sequence). This CDR3 has 16 residues. V shed 4 bases and J shed 0 bases, with 13 bases lying between them. The CDR3 coding sequence is TGTGCCAGTAGTAGGCTTCAGGGTGCCTCCTACAATGAGCAGTTCTTC. Translating it yields CASSRLQGASYNEQFF.

The chain uses TRBV27 and TRBJ1-5; D unclear. CDR1 and CDR2 from the germline V gene are MNHEY and SMNVEV (reference sequence). The CDR3 runs to 16 residues. Trimming removed 6 bases from V and 7 bases from J, with 22 bases in between. Here the CDR3 reads CASSLFITAGAQPQHF. In DNA, the CDR3 is TGTGCCAGCAGCCTTTTTATTACCGCCGGAGCCCAGCCCCAGCATTTT.

The genes are TRBV10-3 and TRBJ1-2; no definite D call. The CDR3 sequence is 14 residues long. Trimming removed 0 bases at V and 3 bases at J, with 8 bases between. Germline loops: CDR1 ENHRY, CDR2 SYGVKD. The DNA of the CDR3 is TGTGCCATCAGTGAGTCGTCGGCAGACTATGGCTACACCTTC. As protein: CAISESSADYGYTF.

The genes are TRBV29-1 and TRBJ2-7; 9 nucleotides line up with TRBD1. The V and J ends lost 3 bases and 6 bases, in that order; junction bases with no gene match: 3. The CDR3 extends over 12 amino acids. Germline CDR1 and CDR2: SQVTM and ANQGSEA. The CDR3 sequence is CSVEDRGSEQYF. As DNA, the CDR3 is TGCAGCGTTGAGGACAGGGGAAGCGAGCAGTACTTC.

The J gene is TRBJ2-7, the V gene TRBV5-6; 7 bases match TRBD1. V lost 0 bases to trimming and J lost 2 bases; unmatched junction nucleotides: 8. Germline CDR1 is SGHDT and CDR2 is YYEEEE. The CDR3 consists of 16 residues. The CDR3 DNA sequence: TGTGCCAGCAGCTTGGTTAAGGACAGGCCCCCCTACGAGCAGTACTTC. Translation gives CASSLVKDRPPYEQYF.

The chain couples TRBV30 to TRBJ2-3; D gene uncertain. Between the trimmed V and J ends, which lost 2 bases and 4 bases, there was a span of 4 bases. This CDR3 is built from 11 residues. Germline-derived CDR1 and CDR2 are GTSNPN and SVGIG (reference sequence). The CDR3 protein is CAWSFPDTQYF. Written as DNA, the CDR3 is TGTGCCTGGAGTTTCCCAGATACGCAGTATTTT.

V and J are TRBV20-1 and TRBJ1-4; tentative D call: TRBD1 (6 bases). Per the germline V gene, CDR1 is DFQATT and CDR2 is SNEGSKA (reference sequence). The CDR3 has 17 residues. V dropped 5 bases and J dropped 0 bases, with 19 bases sitting between them. This CDR3 reads CSAQGPYWPSTNEKLFF. The CDR3 bases are TGCAGTGCTCAGGGGCCTTACTGGCCCTCAACTAATGAAAAACTGTTTTTT.